This T cell receptor (beta chain) derives from a study of shared clonotypes between healthy human individuals. General observations from the study: Non-shared clonotypes were found to have lower generation probabilities than the clonotypes that were shared by all four of the sorted-subset donors.

The protocol was immunoSEQ multiplex PCR, while the TCRdb copy is restricted to in-frame clones and leaves out a portion. In the table there are approximately 2.3 million clones, approximately 93% of which are singletons. The CDR3 is made up of 13 amino acids. Germline CDR1 reads KGHSH; CDR2 reads LQKENI. The V gene lost 4 bases and the J gene lost 4 bases, with 11 bases spanning the gap. With respect to this clone: The target antigen is unknown. Other DNA sequences within the sample encode an identical CDR3.

The study separated CD4+ cells into CD45RA+ naive and CD45RA-negative memory subsets. The sequence was obtained from a man between 18 and 35 years old in good health. Some clones in this sample may be carry-over from other donors' samples. What was sequenced was naive CD4+ T cells from PBMCs. Subset defined: CD45RA+ positively selected. The V gene is TRBV18, the J gene TRBJ2-7, with D hard to call. The CDR3 spells CASSRTASYEQYF. In DNA, the CDR3 is TGTGCCAGCTCACGTACGGCCTCTTACGAGCAGTACTTC.